A single sample gave rise to the 16 T cell receptor beta chains below, sequenced in a study of blood T cell repertoires in COVID-19. Data came from immunoSEQ multiplex PCR; TCRdb stores just in-frame clones and leaves some out. The sample holds around 330,000 clones, 87% seen once. Input material: PBMCs or T cells enriched from blood (not recorded which). Receptor source: a young woman who had recovered from COVID-19.

The chain is built from TRBV6-5 and TRBJ1-1; D uncertain. This CDR3 has 14 amino acids. The V end was cut by 2 bases, the J end by 1 base, with 8 bases between. Germline lookup yields CDR1 MNHEY and CDR2 SVGAGI. CDR3 nucleotides: TGTGCCAGCAGTTACATGGGCCCGAACACTGAAGCTTTCTTT. As protein: CASSYMGPNTEAFF.

The chain combines TRBV28 with TRBJ1-4; 10 nucleotides agree with TRBD1. This CDR3 is 15 amino acids long. The ends lost 5 bases at V and 3 bases at J; junction bases unmatched: 3. Germline CDR1 and CDR2: MDHEN and SYDVKM. CDR3 amino acids: CASSGQGVPNEKLFF. The CDR3 DNA reads TGTGCCAGCAGTGGACAGGGGGTACCTAATGAAAAACTGTTTTTT.

This chain connects TRBV19 to TRBJ1-5; a possible D gene is TRBD1 (5 bases). CDR1 and CDR2 (germline): LNHDA, SQIVND (reference sequence). The CDR3 is 13 residues long. V lost 3 bases, J lost 5 bases, and 8 bases lay in between. CDR3 sequence reads: CASSIGRDQPQHF. The DNA of the CDR3 is TGTGCCAGTAGTATTGGCAGGGATCAGCCCCAGCATTTT. Supplemented by reference TRBV19 and TRBJ1-5, the full variable domain reads DGGITQSPKYLFRKEGQNVTLSCEQNLNHDAMYWYRQDPGQGLRLIYYSQIVNDFQKGDIAEGYSVSREKKESFPLTVTSAQKNPTAFYLCASSIGRDQPQHFGDGTRLSIL.

V and J are TRBV29-1 and TRBJ2-2, with 8 bases aligning to TRBD1. Per germline, CDR1 SQVTM and CDR2 ANQGSEA. CDR3 length equals 15 residues. With V trimmed by 7 bases and J by 6 bases, 13 bases remained unmatched. DNA of the CDR3: TGCAGCGCTTCAGGACAGGGTGGGGGAGCCGGGGAGCTGTTTTTT. It encodes CSASGQGGGAGELFF.

V is TRBV7-7 and J is TRBJ2-3; D is possibly TRBD1 (5 bases). The CDR3 consists of 13 residues. V was trimmed by 5 bases and J by 5 bases, leaving 11 bases between them. Germline assignment: CDR1 SSHAT and CDR2 FNYEAQ (reference sequence). CDR3 region: CASSNERGDTQYF. CDR3 nucleotides: TGTGCCAGCAGCAACGAAAGGGGAGATACGCAGTATTTT.

The CDR3 loop reads CASSLDLTEETQYF. Written as DNA, the CDR3 is TGTGCCAGCAGCTTAGATCTGACAGAAGAGACCCAGTACTTC. The J gene is TRBJ2-5, the V gene TRBV7-6, with D possibly matching TRBD1 (5 bases). Trimming removed 1 base from V and 3 bases from J, with 9 bases in between. The CDR3 is 14 residues long. Per germline, CDR1 SGHVS and CDR2 FNYEAQ.

CDR3 loop: CASSADRDRAEAFF. The CDR3 nucleotides are TGCGCCAGCAGCGCGGACAGGGACCGGGCTGAAGCTTTCTTT. V usage is TRBV5-1 and J usage is TRBJ1-1; 8 bases align to TRBD1. The CDR3 is made up of 14 amino acids. The V gene's germline CDR1 is SGHRS and CDR2 YFSETQ. Trimming at V came to 4 bases and at J to 6 bases, leaving 8 bases not matched to a gene.

The chain has TRBV4-3 and TRBJ2-5; D is possibly TRBD2 (6 bases). This CDR3 region has 17 residues. Germline CDR1 reads LGHNA; CDR2 reads YSLEER. With 4 bases removed from V and 3 bases from J, the gap between germline ends came to 21 bases. CDR3 protein: CASSLRLVVAPEETQYF. The CDR3 DNA sequence: TGCGCCAGCAGCCTCCGACTAGTCGTGGCTCCCGAAGAGACCCAGTACTTC.

The chain has TRBV4-2 and TRBJ1-1, with D perhaps TRBD1 (5 bases). The CDR3 is 15 residues long. V was trimmed by 5 bases and J by 4 bases, leaving 17 bases between them. The germline CDR1 and CDR2 sequences are LGHNA and YNFKEQ. CDR3 sequence reads: CASSESLAGLTEAFF. In nucleotides, the CDR3 is TGTGCCAGCAGCGAAAGTCTTGCAGGGCTCACTGAAGCTTTCTTT.

The genes are TRBV7-2 and TRBJ2-7, with TRBD2 as a possible D gene (6 bases). The germline V gene has CDR1 SGHTA and CDR2 FQGNSA. The V gene lost 5 bases and the J gene lost 2 bases, with 16 bases spanning the gap. The CDR3 is 15 residues long. The CDR3 loop reads CASSGGQGGAYEQYF. In nucleotides, the CDR3 is TGTGCCAGCAGCGGAGGCCAGGGAGGAGCCTACGAGCAGTACTTC.

This clone was observed once. This chain links TRBV5-8 with TRBJ2-1; 10 bases map to TRBD2. Germline trimming cut 0 bases from V and 7 bases from J; bases unmatched to any gene: 10. Germline CDR1 reads SGHTS; CDR2 reads YDEGEE. CDR3 length: 17 amino acids. The CDR3 reads CASSLVVASGSNNEQFF. CDR3 DNA: TGTGCCAGCAGCTTGGTCGTCGCTAGCGGGAGTAATAATGAGCAGTTCTTC.

This clone was counted a single time. J is TRBJ2-1 and V is TRBV7-3; 7 nucleotides match TRBD1. This CDR3 comprises 14 residues. From germline, CDR1 is SGHTA and CDR2 FQGTGA. The V and J ends lost 2 bases and 4 bases, in that order; junction bases with no gene match: 2. CDR3 nucleotide sequence: TGTGCCAGCAGCTTAGGACAGGAGTACAATGAGCAGTTCTTC. It yields the protein CASSLGQEYNEQFF. Filled out from reference TRBV7-3 and TRBJ2-1, the complete variable domain reads GAGVSQTPSNKVTEKGKYVELRCDPISGHTALYWYRQSLGQGPEFLIYFQGTGAADDSGLPNDRFFAVRPEGSVSTLKIQRTERGDSAVYLCASSLGQEYNEQFFGPGTRLTVL.

This clone came up once. This chain links TRBV28 with TRBJ2-7; D is perhaps TRBD1 (6 bases). V lost 3 bases and J lost 3, with 9 bases in between. The CDR3 has 13 amino acids. Germline assignment: CDR1 MDHEN and CDR2 SYDVKM. The CDR3 is CASSFGQYYEQYF. CDR3 DNA: TGTGCCAGCAGTTTTGGACAGTACTACGAGCAGTACTTC.

The chain employs TRBV4-3 and TRBJ2-4; 7 nucleotides match TRBD2. This CDR3 is built from 17 residues. V gave up 2 bases and J gave up 0 bases; unmatched junction bases: 7. Germline V lookup: CDR1 LGHNA, CDR2 YSLEER. Written as DNA, the CDR3 is TGCGCCAGCAGCCAATTTGGCGGGAGTAGAGCCAAAAACATTCAGTACTTC. Amino acid sequence: CASSQFGGSRAKNIQYF.

The rearrangement uses TRBV19 and TRBJ1-3, with D possibly TRBD1 on 5 matching bases. CDR3 size: 15 residues. Germline CDR1 reads LNHDA; CDR2 reads SQIVND (reference sequence). V lost 1 base and J lost 3, with 10 bases in between. For the CDR3, the DNA is TGTGCCAGTAGTATAGGGGTAAGGGGTGGAAACACCATATATTTT. Protein product: CASSIGVRGGNTIYF.

This clone was counted a single time. The gene calls are TRBV7-2 and TRBJ1-6, with D possibly matching TRBD1 (6 bases). The germline V gene encodes CDR1 SGHTA and CDR2 FQGNSA. This CDR3 spans 17 amino acids. V was cut by 1 base and J by 4 bases, with 14 bases left in between. The CDR3 DNA reads TGTGCCAGCAGCTTAGGCGGGGGGCCGGGATATAATTCACCCCTCCACTTT. It translates to CASSLGGGPGYNSPLHF.